The 27 T cell receptor beta chains listed next were all sequenced from one sample in a study of T cell responses to AZD1222 COVID-19 vaccine. This table comes from immunoSEQ multiplex PCR, and its TCRdb copy is limited to in-frame clones, with some not included. The sample holds approximately 150,000 clones; about nine tenths are singletons and the top ten take less than 1.5%. This material consisted of peripheral blood, taken 28 days after the second AZD1222 dose. All receptors derive from an adult who received the AZD1222 COVID-19 vaccine.

The rearrangement links TRBV2 to TRBJ2-4, with 7 bases matching TRBD1. CDR1 and CDR2 (germline): SNHLY, FYNNEI. The CDR3 spans 15 residues. With 6 bases clipped from V and 1 base from J, the junction kept 6 bases outside the gene matches. CDR3 region: CASSETRGAKNIQYF. CDR3 coding DNA: TGTGCCAGCAGCGAAACCAGGGGGGCCAAAAACATTCAGTACTTC.

The CDR3 DNA reads as TGTGCCAGCAGTTTAAGCGCCGCGAGGGTTACCTTC. It encodes CASSLSAARVTF. The chain has TRBV28 and TRBJ1-2; no reliable D call. V was cut by 2 bases and J by 14 bases, with 15 bases left in between. Germline V lookup: CDR1 MDHEN, CDR2 SYDVKM. The CDR3 covers 12 residues.

The chain couples TRBV10-2 to TRBJ2-5; no clear D gene. CDR1 WSHSY and CDR2 SAAADI come from the germline V gene. Trimming left V 6 bases short and J 4 bases short, with 18 bases between. The CDR3 extends over 15 amino acids. CDR3 residues: CASRERGNIRETQYF. The CDR3 DNA reads TGCGCCAGCAGGGAGAGAGGCAATATCCGAGAGACCCAGTACTTC.

V is TRBV3-1 (or the pseudogene TRBV3-2) and J is TRBJ1-2; TRBD1 matches at 8 bases. This CDR3 is built from 14 residues. Trimming at V came to 1 base and at J to 3 bases, leaving 1 base not matched to a gene. CDR1 LGHDT and CDR2 YNNKEL come from the germline V gene (reference sequence). The CDR3 sequence is CASSQGTGHYGYTF. The CDR3 coding sequence is TGTGCCAGCAGCCAAGGGACAGGGCACTATGGCTACACCTTC.

This chain links TRBV11-1 with TRBJ2-3; weak D call: TRBD2 (5 bases). Germline V gene data show CDR1 as SGHAT and CDR2 as FQDESV (reference sequence). This CDR3 spans 16 amino acids. The V end lost 5 bases, the J end lost 2 bases, and 17 bases lay between the germline ends. The CDR3 here is CASSEQSGGPTDTQYF. The CDR3 DNA is TGTGCCAGCAGCGAACAGAGCGGAGGCCCCACAGATACGCAGTATTTT.

The chain links TRBV7-8 to TRBJ2-7; 10 nucleotides agree with TRBD1. The CDR3 sequence is 15 residues long. The V segment lost 5 bases and the J segment 3 bases; nucleotides outside the gene matches: 7. Per the germline V gene, CDR1 is SGHVS and CDR2 is FQNEAQ. The CDR3 here is CASSILGQGIYEQYF. The DNA for the CDR3 is TGTGCCAGCAGCATCCTGGGACAGGGGATCTACGAGCAGTACTTC.

This rearrangement joins TRBV5-1 to TRBJ1-1, with D possibly matching TRBD1 (5 bases). Germline lookup yields CDR1 SGHRS and CDR2 YFSETQ. The CDR3 length is 17 residues. V dropped 1 base and J dropped 4 bases, with 20 bases sitting between them. CDR3 nucleotides: TGCGCCAGCAGCTTGTTGGGTGCTGGGGGTTCCGGCACTGAAGCTTTCTTT. It yields the protein CASSLLGAGGSGTEAFF.

V usage is TRBV4-2 and J usage is TRBJ2-5; 9 bases agree with TRBD1. Trimming at V came to 1 base and at J to 5 bases, leaving 5 bases not matched to a gene. This CDR3 region has 15 residues. Germline assignment: CDR1 LGHNA and CDR2 YNFKEQ. CDR3 residues: CASSQGDRAGETQYF. The CDR3 nucleotides read TGTGCCAGCAGCCAAGGGGACAGGGCTGGCGAGACCCAGTACTTC.

The CDR3 DNA reads as TGTGCCAGCTCTCGGGTTATCGGAGATACGCAGTATTTT. This gives the protein CASSRVIGDTQYF. The chain couples TRBV12-3 or TRBV12-4 to TRBJ2-3; D is unclear. This CDR3 has 13 amino acids. Trimming cost V 8 bases and J 5 bases, with 14 bases left between them.

This chain uses TRBV7-2 with TRBJ2-2, with TRBD1 identical over 8 bases. V trimming: 2 bases; J trimming: 3 bases; junction bases outside the gene matches: 8. This CDR3 contains 17 residues. Germline CDR1 and CDR2: SGHTA and FQGNSA. The CDR3 region is CASSLPTGQGYTGELFF. CDR3 bases: TGTGCCAGCAGCTTACCGACCGGACAGGGCTACACCGGGGAGCTGTTTTTT. Variable domain in full (rest from reference TRBV7-2 and TRBJ2-2): GAGVSQSPSNKVTEKGKDVELRCDPISGHTALYWYRQSLGQGLEFLIYFQGNSAPDKSGLPSDRFSAERTGGSVSTLTIQRTQQEDSAVYLCASSLPTGQGYTGELFFGEGSRLTVL.

The V gene is TRBV4-1, the J gene TRBJ2-5; 8 nucleotides match TRBD2. J lost 3 bases, V lost 0 bases, and 0 bases had no gene match. The CDR3 covers 14 residues. The germline V gene has CDR1 MGHRA and CDR2 YSYEKL. CDR3 region: CASSQDSGEETQYF. The CDR3 DNA reads TGCGCCAGCAGCCAAGATAGCGGGGAAGAGACCCAGTACTTC.

The chain uses TRBV6-5 and TRBJ2-3; D is unclear. Germline values: CDR1 MNHEY, CDR2 SVGAGI. The CDR3 has 15 amino acids. V was trimmed by 7 bases and J by 7 bases, leaving 21 bases between them. The CDR3 here is CASTRGGVGLNTQYF. In DNA, the CDR3 is TGTGCCAGCACCCGAGGTGGGGTCGGGTTAAATACGCAGTATTTT.

The chain recombines TRBV9 with TRBJ2-1; TRBD2 matches 9 bases. J was trimmed by 8 bases and V by 0 bases; bases with no gene match: 3. The germline gives CDR1 SGDLS, CDR2 YYNGEE. This CDR3 has 14 residues. The CDR3 bases are TGTGCCAGCAGCGTAGTTAGCGGGAGCGATGAGCAGTTCTTC. Encoded protein: CASSVVSGSDEQFF.

The chain employs TRBV12-5 and TRBJ2-3; TRBD2 matches at 12 bases. In germline, CDR1 is LGHNT, CDR2 FRNRAP. Trimming removed 1 base from V and 2 bases from J; junction bases left unmatched: 7. The CDR3 consists of 18 residues. CDR3 sequence (DNA): TGTGCTAGTGGTTTGGCCCCGCTAGCGGGGGGGCCCACAGATACGCAGTATTTT. It is translated as CASGLAPLAGGPTDTQYF.

The V and J genes are TRBV6-2 or TRBV6-3 and TRBJ1-3; D unclear. CDR1 is MNHEY, CDR2 SVGEGT, per germline. This CDR3 comprises 14 residues. Trimming left V 2 bases short and J 0 bases short, with 5 bases between. The CDR3 spells CASSYDGSGNTIYF. In nucleotides, the CDR3 is TGTGCCAGCAGTTACGACGGCTCTGGAAACACCATATATTTT.

In DNA, the CDR3 is TGTGCCAGCAGTTTTCTAGCGGGAGTCAATGAGCAGTTCTTC. It encodes CASSFLAGVNEQFF. The rearrangement joins TRBV27 to TRBJ2-1; 10 bases line up with TRBD2. V shed 3 bases and J 6 bases; nucleotides not matched to a gene: 2. The CDR3 contains 14 residues. In germline, CDR1 is MNHEY, CDR2 SMNVEV (reference sequence).

In regard to this clone: Other DNA variants within this sample encode the same CDR3. The chain carries TRBV7-9 and TRBJ1-1, with 8 bases matching TRBD1. V gave up 5 bases and J gave up 1 base; unmatched junction bases: 6. The CDR3 extends over 15 amino acids. Germline values: CDR1 SEHNR, CDR2 FQNEAQ (reference sequence). CDR3 nucleotide sequence: TGTGCCAGCAGCGGTCGAGGACAGGGGAACACTGAAGCTTTCTTT. Protein: CASSGRGQGNTEAFF.

The chain combines TRBV3-1 (or the pseudogene TRBV3-2) with TRBJ1-6, with TRBD1 identical over 8 bases. The CDR3 runs to 14 residues. Germline CDR1 and CDR2: LGHDT and YNNKEL (reference sequence). The ends lost 4 bases at V and 7 bases at J; junction bases unmatched: 3. CDR3 coding DNA: TGTGCCAGCAGCCCGACAGGGGCAAATTCACCCCTCCACTTT. Residues: CASSPTGANSPLHF.

This chain connects TRBV19 to TRBJ1-5, with D uncertain. The germline gives CDR1 LNHDA, CDR2 SQIVND (reference sequence). V was pared by 8 bases and J by 1 base, with 12 bases between. This CDR3 has 14 residues. The CDR3 DNA follows: TGTGCCAGTGATCGGTCGGGGAGCAATCAGCCCCAGCATTTT. It codes for CASDRSGSNQPQHF. Looking up the rest from reference TRBV19 and TRBJ1-5 gives the full variable domain: DGGITQSPKYLFRKEGQNVTLSCEQNLNHDAMYWYRQDPGQGLRLIYYSQIVNDFQKGDIAEGYSVSREKKESFPLTVTSAQKNPTAFYLCASDRSGSNQPQHFGDGTRLSIL.

The CDR3 DNA is TGCGCCAGCAGCCAAGGACAGGGATCCTATAATTCACCCCTCCACTTT. Translated, it gives CASSQGQGSYNSPLHF. This rearrangement joins TRBV4-1 to TRBJ1-6; 7 nucleotides line up with TRBD1. Per germline, CDR1 MGHRA and CDR2 YSYEKL. The CDR3 length is 16 residues. V shed 1 base and J 1 base; nucleotides not matched to a gene: 1.

The rearrangement joins TRBV24-1 to TRBJ2-1; TRBD2 agrees at 10 bases. CDR3 length: 15 residues. V gave up 10 bases and J gave up 2 bases; unmatched junction bases: 7. CDR1 KGHDR and CDR2 SFDVKD come from the germline V gene. In DNA form, the CDR3 reads TGTGCCACTAAAAGCGGGAGGGACACCTACAATGAGCAGTTCTTC. Translated: CATKSGRDTYNEQFF.

This chain links TRBV11-1 with TRBJ1-1, with 10 bases that match TRBD1. The V gene's germline CDR1 is SGHAT and CDR2 FQDESV (reference sequence). This CDR3 has 15 residues. V gave up 3 bases and J gave up 6 bases; unmatched junction bases: 7. The CDR3 bases are TGTGCCAGCAGCTTTTTGGGACAGGGGATACCTGAAGCTTTCTTT. Its translation: CASSFLGQGIPEAFF. The full variable domain, completed using reference TRBV11-1 and TRBJ1-1, is EAEVAQSPRYKITEKSQAVAFWCDPISGHATLYWYRQILGQGPELLVQFQDESVVDDSQLPKDRFSAERLKGVDSTLKIQPAELGDSAMYLCASSFLGQGIPEAFFGQGTRLTVV.

The CDR3 loop is CASSRDSTGELFF. For the CDR3, the DNA is TGTGCCAGCAGCCGGGACAGCACCGGGGAGCTGTTTTTT. The V call is TRBV11-3, the J call TRBJ2-2; 7 bases fit TRBD1. Germline lookup yields CDR1 SGHNT and CDR2 YENEEA. V shed 5 bases and J 4 bases; nucleotides not matched to a gene: 1. The CDR3 is 13 residues long.

The chain's CDR3 is CASSARSGELNTF. The CDR3 DNA follows: TGTGCCAGCAGCGCCCGCTCAGGAGAACTCAACACCTTC. The chain recombines TRBV11-2 with TRBJ1-2; D remains ambiguous. Germline CDR1 is SGHAT and CDR2 is FQNNGV. V lost 5 bases and J lost 12, with 19 bases in between. The CDR3 extends over 13 amino acids.

The chain is built from TRBV27 and TRBJ2-3; D gene ambiguous. Germline CDR1 and CDR2: MNHEY and SMNVEV (reference sequence). The CDR3 is made up of 14 amino acids. Trimming took off 4 bases at V and 2 bases at J, with 10 bases between the two ends. The CDR3 protein is CASSSGVLTDTQYF. The DNA of the CDR3 is TGTGCCAGCAGTTCTGGGGTCCTCACAGATACGCAGTATTTT.

The V gene is TRBV5-4, the J gene TRBJ2-3; D not certain. With 3 bases removed from V and 1 base from J, the gap between germline ends came to 15 bases. The CDR3 covers 16 residues. CDR1 is SGHNT and CDR2 is YYREEE in the germline V gene (reference sequence). The CDR3 DNA follows: TGTGCCAGCAGCTCGGGCGTACGTGGTGGCACAGATACGCAGTATTTT. It specifies CASSSGVRGGTDTQYF.

This chain links TRBV19 with TRBJ1-2, with no clear D. Germline V gene data show CDR1 as LNHDA and CDR2 as SQIVND (reference sequence). CDR3 size: 13 residues. Trimming removed 8 bases at V and 0 bases at J, with 10 bases between. CDR3 loop: CASCDNPNYGYTF. The CDR3 DNA sequence: TGTGCCAGTTGTGACAATCCTAACTATGGCTACACCTTC.